Listed below are T cell receptor beta chains from one sample, sequenced in a study of T cell responses to AZD1222 COVID-19 vaccine. TCRdb's table, derived via immunoSEQ multiplex PCR, lists solely in-frame clones and lacks some. This table holds tens of thousands of clones, less than 95% found once. The specimen comprised peripheral blood, sampled 28 days after the second AZD1222 dose. These receptors came from an adult who received the AZD1222 COVID-19 vaccine. The CDR3 runs from the conserved cysteine through the conserved F or W. Each record gives: J gene, V gene, D gene, clone size, CDR3 DNA, CDR3 protein. A D gene is named only where the DNA matches it firmly. Size tells how often a clone was seen (once, few, many) or the class of an expanded clone, and some rows leave it out.

>TRBJ2-7|TRBV13|-|-
TGTGCCAGCAGCTCCGAACGGGGGGCAGCATCCTACGAGCAGTACTTC
CASSSERGAASYEQYF
>TRBJ2-5|TRBV7-9|-|-
TGTGCCAGCAGCTTGAACGGAATGGAAGAGACCCAGTACTTC
CASSLNGMEETQYF
>TRBJ1-4|TRBV30|-|few
TGTGCCTGGAGCCGAGGACAGAGTGAAAAACTGTTTTTT
CAWSRGQSEKLFF
>TRBJ1-2|TRBV3-1/TRBV3-2|-|-
TGTGCCAGCAGCCAAGTCCTGACAGGACCCTATGGCTACACCTTC
CASSQVLTGPYGYTF
>TRBJ1-6|TRBV2|-|-
TGTGCCAGCAGTTCACAGGGTTTTAATTCACCCCTCCACTTT
CASSSQGFNSPLHF
>TRBJ2-5|TRBV11-3|-|once
TGTGCCAGCAGCTCCATGGTGACGGGAGAGGAGACCCAGTACTTC
CASSSMVTGEETQYF
>TRBJ1-1|TRBV24-1|-|-
TGTGCCACCAGTGATTCCACAGGCCCTGAAAACGCTGAAGCTTTCTTT
CATSDSTGPENAEAFF
>TRBJ1-2|TRBV7-9|TRBD1|once
TGTGCCAGCAGCTTAGGAGGGACAGGGGGCACCTATGGCTACACCTTC
CASSLGGTGGTYGYTF
>TRBJ1-6|TRBV5-1|-|-
TGCGCCAGCAGCTTGGAACATAACATTCATTCACCCCTCCACTTT
CASSLEHNIHSPLHF
>TRBJ1-2|TRBV6-4|-|-
TGTGCCAGCAGTGACGAGAACGGGGGCGGCTACACCTTC
CASSDENGGGYTF
>TRBJ1-6|TRBV28|-|-
TGTGCCAGCAGTTCCGGTTATAATTCACCCCTCCACTTT
CASSSGYNSPLHF
>TRBJ1-6|TRBV5-1|-|once
TGCGCCAGCAGGTCACAGCTCTATAATTCACCCCTCCACTTT
CASRSQLYNSPLHF
>TRBJ2-7|TRBV24-1|-|-
TGTGCCACCAGTGATTTTACAGGGCGGGAGCAGTACTTC
CATSDFTGREQYF
>TRBJ1-6|TRBV5-1|-|-
TGCGCCAGCAGCTTGGCCGGGAAAGAGAATTCACCCCTCCACTTT
CASSLAGKENSPLHF
>TRBJ1-4|TRBV27|-|-
TGTGCCAGCAGTTTGGCGTTCACAGAAAAACTGTTTTTT
CASSLAFTEKLFF
>TRBJ2-1|TRBV27|TRBD2|-
TGTGCCAGCAGTTTATTTATTCCCCTCGCTAGCGGGAGCGTCTATGAGCAGTTCTTC
CASSLFIPLASGSVYEQFF
>TRBJ1-2|TRBV4-2|-|-
TGTGCCAGCAGCCAAGAGTATAACACCCTAGCGTATGGCTACACCTTC
CASSQEYNTLAYGYTF
>TRBJ1-1|TRBV5-1|-|-
TGCGCCAGCAGCGCGGACACCTCGAACACTGAAGCTTTCTTT
CASSADTSNTEAFF
>TRBJ2-7|TRBV5-6|-|few
TGTGCCAGCAGTGGGGTGGGGGACTACGAGCAGTACTTC
CASSGVGDYEQYF
>TRBJ1-6|TRBV27|-|few
TGTGCCAGCAGTTTATCGGGTAATTCACCCCTCCACTTT
CASSLSGNSPLHF
>TRBJ1-4|TRBV28|-|-
TGTGCCAGCAGGCTTAATGAAAAACTGTTTTTT
CASRLNEKLFF
>TRBJ2-7|TRBV7-2|-|-
TGTGCCAGCAGCTTAGTAGCGATGAGCTCCTACGAGCAGTACTTC
CASSLVAMSSYEQYF
>TRBJ1-6|TRBV10-3|TRBD1|few
TGTGCCATCATGACAGGGATTGGAGATTCACCCCTCCACTTT
CAIMTGIGDSPLHF
>TRBJ2-7|TRBV30|TRBD1|-
TGTGCCTGGAGTGTGGGACAGGGGTACGAGCAGTACTTC
CAWSVGQGYEQYF
>TRBJ2-5|TRBV30|-|-
TGTGCCTGGAGTACCAACGAGGGGGGCAGGGCCCGGGTCGCCCGAGTCCAAGAGACCCAGTACTTC
CAWSTNEGGRARVARVQETQYF
>TRBJ1-2|TRBV12-3/TRBV12-4|-|-
TGTGCCAGCAGTTTAGGGGACTTTGGCTACACCTTC
CASSLGDFGYTF
>TRBJ1-2|TRBV2|-|-
TGTGCCAGCAGTCCGAACGACCGGGCTAACTATGGCTACACCTTC
CASSPNDRANYGYTF
>TRBJ2-5|TRBV2|TRBD1|-
TGTGCCAGCAGGGAGACAGGGGGCAGCGAGACCCAGTACTTC
CASRETGGSETQYF
>TRBJ2-1|TRBV11-1|-|-
TGTGCCAGCAGCGCGCAGTTGTACAATGAGCAGTTCTTC
CASSAQLYNEQFF
>TRBJ2-2|TRBV19|TRBD1|-
TGTGCCAGTAAGGGACAGGGCGACACCGGGGAGCTGTTTTTT
CASKGQGDTGELFF
>TRBJ2-7|TRBV7-9|-|-
TGTGCCAGCAGCTTAGGAGGTTTACGCCTTAACTACGAGCAGTACTTC
CASSLGGLRLNYEQYF